One sample yielded the 27 T cell receptor beta chains listed below, sequenced in a study of blood T cell repertoires in COVID-19 (dated by TCRdb to the early 2020s). Libraries were prepared through the immunoSEQ multiplex PCR assay. This is the immuneACCESS table as TCRdb keeps it, with only in-frame sequences that have V and J called. A part of the clones is gone; compared with another copy, unresolved V genes explain less than half, and the rest is unexplained. Here the sample has about 170,000 clones; approximately 85% occur a single time. Less than 8% of the sample rests with the top ten. The sequencing sample was made of peripheral blood. These receptors all come from a man aged 80 or over with COVID-19, enrolled during active disease.

The chain employs TRBV3-1 (or the pseudogene TRBV3-2) and TRBJ2-2, with D possibly TRBD1 on 5 matching bases. Per germline, CDR1 LGHDT and CDR2 YNNKEL (reference sequence). CDR3 length: 16 amino acids. Deletions cut 0 bases from V and 4 bases from J, with 12 bases between. The CDR3 spells CASSQDTTESTGELFF. The CDR3 region has the DNA TGTGCCAGCAGCCAAGATACGACAGAAAGCACCGGGGAGCTGTTTTTT.

This chain connects TRBV7-9 to TRBJ1-2, with D tentatively TRBD1 (6 bases). CDR1 SEHNR and CDR2 FQNEAQ come from the germline V gene (reference sequence). The CDR3 length is 14 residues. Trimming took 6 bases from V and 1 from J, leaving 12 bases between them. The CDR3 region has the DNA TGTGCCAGCAGATCACAGGGAGTTAACTATGGCTACACCTTC. It is translated as CASRSQGVNYGYTF.

The chain is built from TRBV6-5 and TRBJ2-1, with 11 bases aligning to TRBD1. The CDR3 spans 16 residues. Trimming took 2 bases from V and 8 from J; bases not matched to a gene: 8. Germline CDR1 and CDR2: MNHEY and SVGAGI. CDR3 bases: TGTGCCAGCAGTTACGACCGGACAGGGGGCATCTATGAGCAGTTCTTC. Translated: CASSYDRTGGIYEQFF.

This chain joins TRBV5-7 and TRBJ1-5, with D unclear. TRBV5-7 is an open reading frame, and its role is uncertain. V was clipped by 3 bases and J by 5 bases, with 12 bases between them. CDR3 length equals 14 residues. CDR3 in amino acids: CASSSLRGYQPQHF. CDR3 DNA: TGTGCCAGCAGCTCTCTTCGGGGTTATCAGCCCCAGCATTTT.

The chain recombines TRBV28 with TRBJ2-1, with D possibly TRBD1 on 5 matching bases. Germline V gene sequence: CDR1 MDHEN, CDR2 SYDVKM. CDR3 length: 14 residues. V lost 4 bases, J lost 4 bases, and 11 bases lay in between. CDR3 in DNA: TGTGCCAGCAGTTATACCGACAGATACAATGAGCAGTTCTTC. Encoded protein: CASSYTDRYNEQFF.

The V and J genes are TRBV7-9 and TRBJ1-2; D might be TRBD1 (5 bases). Trimming shortened V by 5 bases and J by 8 bases, and 21 bases separated the two germline ends. This CDR3 has 15 residues. Per germline, CDR1 SEHNR and CDR2 FQNEAQ (reference sequence). The CDR3 bases are TGTGCCAGCAGCCGCGGGGGTTTGCGGGGTATAGGCTACACCTTC. As protein: CASSRGGLRGIGYTF.

This CDR3 reads CASSLGNTGVVGYTF. The CDR3 bases are TGTGCCAGCAGCCTCGGGAACACAGGGGTCGTCGGCTACACCTTC. The chain couples TRBV5-6 to TRBJ1-2; TRBD1 matches at 7 bases. V was clipped by 4 bases and J by 8 bases; unmatched bases: 14. Germline CDR1 and CDR2: SGHDT and YYEEEE. This CDR3 has 15 residues.

This rearrangement joins TRBV11-3 to TRBJ2-5; 7 positions agree with TRBD1. Germline lookup yields CDR1 SGHNT and CDR2 YENEEA. This CDR3 contains 14 residues. The V gene end was trimmed by 4 bases and the J gene end by 1 base; junction bases not matched to a gene: 3. The CDR3, as DNA: TGTGCCAGCAGCTCCCGGACAGGCCAAGAGACCCAGTACTTC. Residues: CASSSRTGQETQYF.

V usage is TRBV19 and J usage is TRBJ1-2; D gene ambiguous. CDR1 and CDR2 (germline): LNHDA, SQIVND (reference sequence). The CDR3 is 14 amino acids. The V gene lost 1 base and the J gene lost 5 bases, with 11 bases spanning the gap. The CDR3 bases are TGTGCCAGTAGTATAGCGGTGATGCAATATGGCTACACCTTC. It is translated as CASSIAVMQYGYTF.

This chain joins TRBV10-3 and TRBJ2-2, with 9 bases fitting TRBD1. This CDR3 contains 15 residues. Trimming took 3 bases from V and 7 from J; bases not matched to a gene: 6. Germline assignment: CDR1 ENHRY and CDR2 SYGVKD. The CDR3: CAISDGTGKDGELFF. CDR3 sequence (DNA): TGTGCCATCAGTGATGGGACAGGGAAGGACGGGGAGCTGTTTTTT.

The rearrangement joins TRBV3-1 (or the pseudogene TRBV3-2) to TRBJ2-7; perhaps TRBD1 as D (6 bases). The length of the CDR3 is 14 residues. CDR1 is LGHDT and CDR2 is YNNKEL in the germline V gene (reference sequence). Trimming left V 1 base short and J 3 bases short, with 10 bases between. The CDR3 sequence is CASSQAYRVYEQYF. In DNA, the CDR3 is TGTGCCAGCAGCCAAGCATACAGGGTCTACGAGCAGTACTTC.

The gene calls are TRBV12-3 or TRBV12-4 and TRBJ2-3; D unresolved. Trimming took off 4 bases at V and 6 bases at J, with 11 bases between the two ends. This CDR3 contains 13 residues. The CDR3 DNA reads as TGTGCCAGCAGTTCGACTGTTAGCGATACGCAGTATTTT. It is translated as CASSSTVSDTQYF.

The chain employs TRBV5-5 and TRBJ1-1, with unresolved D. The germline V gene has CDR1 SGHKS and CDR2 YYEKEE (reference sequence). The V and J ends lost 4 bases and 10 bases respectively, with 11 bases between them. CDR3 length: 11 amino acids. CDR3 loop: CASSPERGAFF. CDR3 in DNA: TGTGCCAGCAGCCCTGAACGGGGAGCTTTCTTT. The variable domain in full, with the rest retrieved from reference TRBV5-5 and TRBJ1-1, is DAGVTQSPTHLIKTRGQQVTLRCSPISGHKSVSWYQQVLGQGPQFIFQYYEKEERGRGNFPDRFSARQFPNYSSELNVNALLLGDSALYLCASSPERGAFFGQGTRLTVV.

The chain couples TRBV9 to TRBJ2-1; 8 bases agree with TRBD2. The germline V gene encodes CDR1 SGDLS and CDR2 YYNGEE. Unmatched junction bases numbered 5, after V lost 4 bases and J lost 8 bases. This CDR3 comprises 13 residues. CDR3 residues: CASSPLGGDEQFF. The DNA for the CDR3 is TGTGCCAGCAGCCCTCTCGGGGGGGATGAGCAGTTCTTC.

The chain employs TRBV28 and TRBJ1-4; D possibly corresponds to TRBD1 (5 bases). CDR1 MDHEN and CDR2 SYDVKM come from the germline V gene. Trimming removed 5 bases at V and 3 bases at J, with 19 bases between. CDR3 size: 17 residues. The CDR3 nucleotides read TGTGCCAGCAGTCCCTCGCGGGGCAAACCTTCTAATGAAAAACTGTTTTTT. Its translation: CASSPSRGKPSNEKLFF. Filled out from reference TRBV28 and TRBJ1-4, the complete variable domain reads DVKVTQSSRYLVKRTGEKVFLECVQDMDHENMFWYRQDPGLGLRLIYFSYDVKMKEKGDIPEGYSVSREKKERFSLILESASTNQTSMYLCASSPSRGKPSNEKLFFGSGTQLSVL.

V usage is TRBV28 and J usage is TRBJ1-1; D not certain. The CDR3 is made up of 14 amino acids. The germline V gene encodes CDR1 MDHEN and CDR2 SYDVKM. V lost 3 bases and J lost 4, with 12 bases in between. The DNA of the CDR3 is TGTGCCAGCAGTTTGCGGCAGCTCATCACTGAAGCTTTCTTT. Translation gives CASSLRQLITEAFF.

This clone was seen a single time. The same CDR3 can be traced to other DNA sequences in this sample. V is TRBV5-1 and J is TRBJ1-2; TRBD1 might be the D (6 bases). Trimming left V 5 bases short and J 3 bases short, with 11 bases between. The CDR3 sequence is 13 residues long. Germline V gene lookup returns CDR1 SGHRS and CDR2 YFSETQ. The CDR3 coding sequence is TGCGCCAGCAGTCCGGACAGATACTATGGCTACACCTTC. This translates into CASSPDRYYGYTF.

The J gene is TRBJ1-1, the V gene TRBV7-2, with D perhaps TRBD1 (5 bases). Per germline, CDR1 SGHTA and CDR2 FQGNSA. This CDR3 is built from 16 residues. Trimming shortened V by 1 base and J by 5 bases, and 17 bases separated the two germline ends. The CDR3 loop reads CASSLESGRGWTEAFF. The CDR3 DNA reads TGTGCCAGCAGCTTAGAATCAGGGAGGGGTTGGACTGAAGCTTTCTTT.

V usage is TRBV5-6 and J usage is TRBJ2-1, with 13 bases matching TRBD2. Germline V gives CDR1 SGHDT, CDR2 YYEEEE. The CDR3 totals 15 residues. V lost 5 bases, J lost 8 bases, and 7 bases stayed unmatched. CDR3 residues: CASSSLAGGRDEQFF. CDR3 bases: TGTGCCAGCAGTTCACTAGCGGGGGGGCGAGATGAGCAGTTCTTC.

The rearrangement joins TRBV2 to TRBJ1-1, with a weak D call TRBD1 (6 bases). CDR1 SNHLY and CDR2 FYNNEI come from the germline V gene. V gave up 6 bases and J gave up 6 bases, with 11 bases separating them. The CDR3 is 12 residues long. The CDR3 spells CASSNTGSEAFF. The CDR3 DNA follows: TGTGCCAGCAGCAACACAGGGTCTGAAGCTTTCTTT.

This clone was seen more than once but under ten times. The chain recombines TRBV29-1 with TRBJ2-7; possible D gene TRBD2, 6 bases. The CDR3 covers 16 residues. The germline V gene encodes CDR1 SQVTM and CDR2 ANQGSEA. V was cut by 4 bases and J by 4 bases, with 23 bases left in between. DNA for the CDR3: TGCAGCGTTGCGGCGCCCGAAGTAAAAGGGACTTACGAGCAGTACTTC. This translates into CSVAAPEVKGTYEQYF.

The gene calls are TRBV2 and TRBJ2-1; unclear D gene. V lost 4 bases, J lost 0 bases, and 10 bases lay in between. The CDR3 extends over 15 amino acids. Germline CDR1 SNHLY, CDR2 FYNNEI. The CDR3 spells CASSVSRSSYNEQFF. CDR3 bases: TGTGCCAGCAGTGTGTCGAGAAGCTCCTACAATGAGCAGTTCTTC.

The chain combines TRBV6-5 with TRBJ2-3; D might be TRBD2 (5 bases). V was cut by 5 bases and J by 5 bases, with 11 bases left in between. Germline CDR1 is MNHEY and CDR2 is SVGAGI. This CDR3 is 13 amino acids long. CDR3 loop: CASSPRDRDTQYF. CDR3 DNA sequence: TGTGCCAGCAGTCCTCGGGATAGAGATACGCAGTATTTT.

This clone was seen only once. V gene TRBV28 combines with J gene TRBJ1-6; 7 nucleotides line up with TRBD1. V lost 6 bases and J lost 6; bases outside the gene matches: 11. Germline CDR1 is MDHEN and CDR2 is SYDVKM. The CDR3 extends over 16 amino acids. The CDR3 region is CASRTRRGRLNSPLHF. DNA for the CDR3: TGTGCCAGCAGGACGAGGAGGGGGCGTCTTAATTCACCCCTCCACTTT. The full variable domain, its missing parts supplied by reference TRBV28 and TRBJ1-6, is DVKVTQSSRYLVKRTGEKVFLECVQDMDHENMFWYRQDPGLGLRLIYFSYDVKMKEKGDIPEGYSVSREKKERFSLILESASTNQTSMYLCASRTRRGRLNSPLHFGNGTRLTVT.

V gene TRBV5-1 combines with J gene TRBJ1-6; 7 bases are a match to TRBD1. This CDR3 comprises 13 residues. V shed 6 bases and J 7 bases; nucleotides not matched to a gene: 4. Germline CDR1 SGHRS, CDR2 YFSETQ. The CDR3 DNA follows: TGCGCCAGCACTCCGGGACAGAATTCACCCCTCCACTTT. Amino acid sequence: CASTPGQNSPLHF. Full variable domain (rest looked up from reference TRBV5-1 and TRBJ1-6): KAGVTQTPRYLIKTRGQQVTLSCSPISGHRSVSWYQQTPGQGLQFLFEYFSETQRNKGNFPGRFSGRQFSNSRSEMNVSTLELGDSALYLCASTPGQNSPLHFGNGTRLTVT.

This clone showed up just a few times. The J gene is TRBJ1-2, the V gene TRBV27, with D possibly TRBD1 on 6 matching bases. Germline V gives CDR1 MNHEY, CDR2 SMNVEV (reference sequence). This CDR3 is 13 amino acids long. V lost 4 bases and J lost 8, with 14 bases in between. CDR3 residues: CASSSPQGRGYTF. As DNA, the CDR3 is TGTGCCAGCAGTTCCCCTCAGGGGCGGGGCTACACCTTC.

The sample holds a few counts of this clone. The chain is built from TRBV12-3 or TRBV12-4 and TRBJ2-1; D is unclear. The CDR3 contains 12 residues. The V gene lost 5 bases and the J gene lost 6 bases, with 8 bases spanning the gap. CDR3 nucleotide sequence: TGTGCCAGCAGTCCTACGCGCAATGAGCAGTTCTTC. Translating it yields CASSPTRNEQFF.